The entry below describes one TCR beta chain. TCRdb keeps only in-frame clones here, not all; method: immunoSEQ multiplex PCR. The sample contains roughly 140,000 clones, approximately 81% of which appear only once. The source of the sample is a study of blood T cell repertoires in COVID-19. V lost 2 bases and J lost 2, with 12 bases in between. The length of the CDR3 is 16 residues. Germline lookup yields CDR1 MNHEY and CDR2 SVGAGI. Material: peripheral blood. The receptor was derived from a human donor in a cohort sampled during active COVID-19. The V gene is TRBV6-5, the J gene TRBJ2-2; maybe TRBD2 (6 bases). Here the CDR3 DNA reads TGTGCCAGCAGTTACGGGGGGTATCCCAACACCGGGGAGCTGTTTTTT. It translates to CASSYGGYPNTGELFF.